This T cell receptor beta chain was sequenced during a study of cytomegalovirus exposure and HLA in healthy donors (dated by TCRdb to the late 2010s). General notes on the study: An earlier analysis of fewer than 750 of the donors reported about 280 Gb of sequence data and some 110 million unique TCR beta sequences obtained from about 179 million T cells. An early release covering 550 to 700 HLA-typed donors comprised 250 to 350 gigabases of sequencing data and tens of millions of unique TCR sequences. Of the roughly 400 genotyped donors, 75% to 85% were placed in the genetic ancestry cluster associated with self-reported Caucasian donors. The study was designed to test whether signatures of past pathogen exposure could be identified by cataloging public T cell receptors. The study used immunosequencing to profile the T cell repertoires of about 670 subjects and linked those repertoires to cytomegalovirus serostatus. A separate validation cohort of some 130 different subjects was used in addition to the 666-subject first cohort. High-throughput TCR immunosequencing, statistical association of individual TCRs with disease status, and machine learning were combined to predict cytomegalovirus infection status. A later analysis re-examined previously published TCR beta repertoires from several hundred donors and added high-resolution HLA genotyping to investigate patterns of TCR occurrence. In the later analysis, no new phenotypic data were used to find candidate immune exposures; instead, reliance was placed on TCR beta sequences and their occurrence across donors. An earlier analysis of roughly 580 of the donors used high-throughput TCR beta sequencing to judge whether each TCR beta V gene segment behaved as functional or pseudogenic. Donor age, sex, ethnicity and CMV serostatus were compiled alongside the repertoire data. Genome-wide SNP genotypes for about 65% of the roughly 700 donors were used in a later genetic analysis, which treated that subset as a discovery cohort. All discovery cohort repertoires had been generated using a single sequencing platform. Class I and class II HLA loci were covered by the typing at four-digit resolution. Typing coverage varied by locus: 629-630 donors for A, B, C, DRB1 and DQB1; approximately 500 for DQA1; 606 for DPA1; around 450 for DPB1. Several DR-DQ haplotypes were treated as single units for association and clustering because of strong linkage in the cohort. Among around 400 genotyped donors of the cohort, an average of around 240,000 unique TCR beta nucleotide sequences were sequenced per donor, roughly a sixth of them non-productive. What the study reported, not specific to this receptor: Cytomegalovirus status was reported to be diagnosed by the classifier with high specificity and sensitivity in both the original and validation cohorts. Because counts were too low, approximately 18 rarely observed V segments, including chromosome 9 orphons, were excluded from the earlier analysis of some 590 of the donors. Compared with the roughly 670-donor mean, donors in an Asian-associated ancestry cluster had fewer N-insertions in productive TCRs, according to a later genetic analysis. Because HLA typing was unavailable for some donors at each locus, only the typed subset was used in association tests. A further reported finding was that TCR beta sequences accurately predicted the HLA-A and HLA-B alleles for most subjects in the first cohort. This cohort had only TCR beta chains sequenced, and the lack of alpha or paired-chain data limited which features could be detected. In an earlier analysis of some 640 of the donors, most TCR beta V segments were observed in productive rearrangements about 87% or about 30% of the time, broadly matching IMGT annotations. Several of the top co-occurrence clusters appeared to be linked to parvovirus B19, influenza, CMV and Epstein-Barr virus, according to a later analysis. In a later analysis, most CMV-associated TCR beta chains were found to appear HLA-restricted, with HLA associations seemingly driven largely by CMV exposure. In a later genetic analysis, a missense DCLRE1C variant was associated with V-gene and J-gene trimming of TCR beta chains, and the association was replicated in an independent cohort. The 87-base-pair reads could not distinguish some IMGT-functional V segments, including TRBV6-2 and TRBV6-3, so those segments were excluded. In vitro tests confirmed that a few of the cytomegalovirus-associated TCR beta chains recognize cytomegalovirus antigens. The presence/absence analyses assumed that sequencing depth was roughly uniform across donors, and that assumption may not be true. A later analysis found that TCR association rates varied across HLA loci, with DRB1 alleles showing the most associated TCRs and HLA-C alleles the fewest. A cluster of highly shared sequence variants was judged likely to represent a technical artifact of the sequencing pipeline. When HLA alleles, especially DR and DQ, strongly co-occurred, TCR associations were difficult to assign to individual alleles. Linkage disequilibrium might explain the correlated functional status among segregating V segments, but an unknown experimental factor could not be excluded. Specific HLA alleles were associated with some 15,000 TCR beta sequences at a false discovery rate of 0.05 in a later analysis. A later analysis found that HLA-associated TCR beta chains were more clonally expanded and had lower generation probabilities than equally common non-associated chains. It was suggested by the authors that the approach could potentially be generalized to other disease states and immunological phenotypes. The study listed around 160 TCR beta chains as associated with cytomegalovirus. CMV serostatus was the only immune exposure information available for the cohort. Most TCR sequences were seen in very few donors, while some public TCRs were found in many individuals.

On this clone: Its target antigen remains unknown. Qualities for individual bases were not recorded, and no much larger clone is one base off.

V is shortened by 2 bases, J by 2 bases, and the region joining them spans 11 bases. Its CDR3 holds 14 amino acids, cysteine through phenylalanine. This entry keeps only the CDR3 DNA: 42 bases, framed from base 1. The germline V gene provides CDR1 SGHRS and CDR2 YFSETQ. Library preparation employed the immunoSEQ multiplex PCR assay. For the multiplex PCR, a mixture combining 60 forward primers for TCR Vbeta segments and 13 reverse primers for TCR Jbeta segments was used. A multiplex PCR assay on genomic DNA amplified the CDR3 region of rearranged TCR beta genes. On the Illumina HiSeq System, the amplified TCR beta libraries were sequenced as 87-base-pair reads. Under the source paper's analysis protocol: In a later analysis, approximately 74 million unique TCR beta chains were counted across the approximately 640 repertoires, and roughly 11 million of these chains were shared by at least two donors. Raw reads were error-corrected and collapsed into unique sequences by a nearest-neighbor algorithm in which closely related sequences were merged to remove PCR and sequencing errors. Alignment of CDR3 sequences to IMGT reference sequences was used to assign V, D and J gene segments. For a sequence to be retained, at least a six-nucleotide match to both a V gene segment and a J gene segment was required. Rearrangements were classified as productive when the CDR3 lacked stop codons and remained in frame with V and J, and all other rearrangements were classified as non-productive. CDR3 was defined by IMGT convention, running from the second conserved V-encoded cysteine to the conserved J-encoded phenylalanine. Sequences without an unambiguous match to a single V gene segment were excluded from the earlier analysis of about 640 of the donors. In an earlier analysis of around 590 of the donors, a V segment was called functional when productive rearrangements were above 56.7%, and segregating when the standard deviation between donors exceeded 5%. A statistical classification framework was developed to diagnose cytomegalovirus status using the catalog of TCR beta chain sequences. In a later analysis, V and J genes were assigned by comparing TCR nucleotide sequences against IMGT/GENE-DB human TR gene sequences. The TCRdist pipeline was used in a later analysis to assign CDR3 sequences and most-parsimonious VDJ recombination scenarios. In a later analysis, each TCR beta chain was defined by its CDR3 amino acid sequence together with its V-gene family, and reads lacking a unique V-gene family were excluded. In a later analysis, 500 to 650 highly shared, low-generation-probability nucleotide sequences were removed to address suspected cross-contamination and a sequencing artifact. For each public chain, a later analysis derived a clonal expansion index from normalized ranks of inferred template counts within each repertoire. A later analysis computed generation probabilities with a VDJ recombination model fitted to out-of-frame rearrangements, and checked the results against IGoR. In a later analysis, hypergeometric tests were used to score TCR-TCR, TCR-HLA and TCR-CMV co-occurrence, with a repertoire-size bias correction applied to TCR pairs. A later analysis estimated false discovery rates by permuting HLA or CMV assignments 20 times. A later analysis grouped co-occurring TCRs with DBSCAN, adding TCRdist sequence similarity when clustering within HLA-allele-positive subsets. For co-occurrence clustering, repertoires with fewer than 30,000 or more than 120,000 public chains were excluded, along with four or five repertoires with anomalous nucleotide sharing. This immuneACCESS table, as held by TCRdb, lists in-frame sequences with V and J called but not all clones. Of the missing ones, under half trace to an unresolved V gene in checked studies; the others have no known cause. D and trimming come from the DNA, and the V and J calls and clone size come from that table. Here the sample has about 190,000 clones; over 75% occur a single time. Around 9.6% of the sample rests with the top ten.

The cohort consisted of 600 to 750 healthy bone marrow donors. At the time of sampling, every cohort member was nominally healthy, though immune exposures that went unrecorded were likely present. The donor tested CMV seropositive and was one of the 289 seropositive cohort members. Every donor gave a peripheral blood sample, and the peripheral blood mononuclear cells from that sample were used for TCR beta sequencing. The Qiagen DNeasy Blood Extraction Kit was used to extract genomic DNA from the blood cell samples. The sequencing sample was made of PBMCs. The TCR comes from a woman in her forties or fifties in good health and CMV-seropositive. The rearranged chain carries TRBV5-1 and TRBJ2-7; the D region possibly corresponds to TRBD2 (5 bases align). The sequence in DNA is TGCGCCAGCAGCTTCCGGGGATTCCCCTACGAGCAGTACTTC. Translation gives CASSFRGFPYEQYF.